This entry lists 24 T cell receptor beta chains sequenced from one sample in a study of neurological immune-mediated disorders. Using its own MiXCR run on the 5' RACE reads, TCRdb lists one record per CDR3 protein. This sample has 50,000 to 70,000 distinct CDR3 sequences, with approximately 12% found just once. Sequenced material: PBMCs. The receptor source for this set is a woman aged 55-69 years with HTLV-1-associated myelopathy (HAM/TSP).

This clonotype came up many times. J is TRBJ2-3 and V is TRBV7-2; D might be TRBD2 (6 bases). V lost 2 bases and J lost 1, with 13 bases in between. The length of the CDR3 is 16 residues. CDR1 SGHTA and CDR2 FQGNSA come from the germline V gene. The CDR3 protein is CASSLPGTGGTDTQYF. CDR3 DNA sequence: TGTGCCAGCAGCTTACCCGGGACTGGGGGCACAGATACGCAGTATTTT.

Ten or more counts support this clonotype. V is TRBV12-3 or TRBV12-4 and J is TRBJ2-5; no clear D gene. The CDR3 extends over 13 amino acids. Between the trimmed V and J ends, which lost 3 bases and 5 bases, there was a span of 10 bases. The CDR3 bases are TGTGCCAGCAGTTTCGAGGCAACCGAGACCCAGTACTTC. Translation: CASSFEATETQYF.

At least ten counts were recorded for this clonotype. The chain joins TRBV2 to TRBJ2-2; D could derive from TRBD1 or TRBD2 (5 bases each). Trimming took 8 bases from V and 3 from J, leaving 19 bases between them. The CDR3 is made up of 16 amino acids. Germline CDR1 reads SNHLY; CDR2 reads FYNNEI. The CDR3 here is CASAIRGPLYTGELFF. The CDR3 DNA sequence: TGTGCCAGCGCCATAAGGGGACCGCTATACACCGGGGAGCTGTTTTTT. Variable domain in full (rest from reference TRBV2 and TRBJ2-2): EPEVTQTPSHQVTQMGQEVILRCVPISNHLYFYWYRQILGQKVEFLVSFYNNEISEKSEIFDDQFSVERPDGSNFTLKIRSTKLEDSAMYFCASAIRGPLYTGELFFGEGSRLTVL.

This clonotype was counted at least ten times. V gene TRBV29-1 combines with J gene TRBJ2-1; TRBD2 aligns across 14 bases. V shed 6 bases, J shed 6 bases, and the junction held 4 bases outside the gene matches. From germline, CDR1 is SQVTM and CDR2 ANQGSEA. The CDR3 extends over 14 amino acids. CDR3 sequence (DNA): TGCAGCGTCGTGACTAGCGGGAGGGCCAATGAGCAGTTCTTC. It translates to CSVVTSGRANEQFF.

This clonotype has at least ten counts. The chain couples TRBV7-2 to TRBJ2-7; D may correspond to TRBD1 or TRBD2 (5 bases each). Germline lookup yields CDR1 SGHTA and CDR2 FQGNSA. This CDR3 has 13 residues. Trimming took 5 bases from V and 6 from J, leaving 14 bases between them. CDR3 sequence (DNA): TGTGCCAGCAGCCGGGACGCTGGGCGCGAGCAGTACTTC. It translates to CASSRDAGREQYF.

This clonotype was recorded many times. CDR3 in DNA: TGCAGTGCTAGAGATTGGCGGAATGAGCAGTTCTTC. Protein sequence: CSARDWRNEQFF. The chain combines TRBV20-1 with TRBJ2-1; D not certain. The CDR3 totals 12 residues. Trimming removed 0 bases at V and 7 bases at J, with 7 bases between. Germline-derived CDR1 and CDR2 are DFQATT and SNEGSKA (reference sequence).

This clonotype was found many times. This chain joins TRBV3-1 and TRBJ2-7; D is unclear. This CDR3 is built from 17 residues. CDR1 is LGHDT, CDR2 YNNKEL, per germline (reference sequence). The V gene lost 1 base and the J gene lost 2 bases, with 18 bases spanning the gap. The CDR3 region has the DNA TGTGCCAGCAGCCAAGCAAGGACCGTTTCCGGTACCTACGAGCAGTACTTC. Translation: CASSQARTVSGTYEQYF.

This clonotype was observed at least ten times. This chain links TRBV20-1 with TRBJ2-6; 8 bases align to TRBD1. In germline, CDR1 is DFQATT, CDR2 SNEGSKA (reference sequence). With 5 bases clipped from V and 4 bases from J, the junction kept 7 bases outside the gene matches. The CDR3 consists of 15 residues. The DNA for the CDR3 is TGCAGTGCTCTCTACAGGGGGACAGGGGCCAACGTCCTGACTTTC. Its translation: CSALYRGTGANVLTF.

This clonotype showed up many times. This chain's CDR3 is CASSLELTGRYGYTF. The CDR3 DNA sequence: TGTGCCAGCAGCTTAGAGTTGACAGGGAGGTATGGCTACACCTTC. J is TRBJ1-2 and V is TRBV7-8; 7 bases match TRBD1. This CDR3 region has 15 residues. The V gene's germline CDR1 is SGHVS and CDR2 FQNEAQ. V dropped 1 base and J dropped 5; count of bases not matched to a gene: 7.

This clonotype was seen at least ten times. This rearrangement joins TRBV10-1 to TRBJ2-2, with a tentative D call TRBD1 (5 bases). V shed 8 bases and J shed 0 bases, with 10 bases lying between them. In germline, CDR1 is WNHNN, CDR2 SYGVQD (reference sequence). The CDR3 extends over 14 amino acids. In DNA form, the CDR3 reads TGCGCCAGCGGCAGGGCAGCGAACACCGGGGAGCTGTTTTTT. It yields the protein CASGRAANTGELFF.

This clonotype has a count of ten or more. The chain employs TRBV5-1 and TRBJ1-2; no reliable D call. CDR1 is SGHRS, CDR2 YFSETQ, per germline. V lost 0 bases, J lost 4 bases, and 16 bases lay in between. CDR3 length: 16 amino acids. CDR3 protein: CASSLAPSGVGYGYTF. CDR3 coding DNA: TGCGCCAGCAGCTTGGCACCATCCGGGGTTGGCTATGGCTACACCTTC.

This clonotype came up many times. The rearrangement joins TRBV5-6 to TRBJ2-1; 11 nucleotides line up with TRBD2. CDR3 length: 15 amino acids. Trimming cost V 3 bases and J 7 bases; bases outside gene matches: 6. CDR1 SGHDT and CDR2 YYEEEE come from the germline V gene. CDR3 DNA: TGTGCCAGCAGCTATAGCGGGAGGGCCTTTAATGAGCAGTTCTTC. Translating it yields CASSYSGRAFNEQFF.

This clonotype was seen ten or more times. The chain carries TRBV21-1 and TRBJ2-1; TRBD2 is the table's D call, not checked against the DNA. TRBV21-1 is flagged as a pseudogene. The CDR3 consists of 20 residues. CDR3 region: CASSKGTGGLAGQSYNEQFF. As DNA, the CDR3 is TGTGCCAGCAGCAAAGGGACAGGGGGATTAGCGGGACAGTCCTACAATGAGCAGTTCTTC.

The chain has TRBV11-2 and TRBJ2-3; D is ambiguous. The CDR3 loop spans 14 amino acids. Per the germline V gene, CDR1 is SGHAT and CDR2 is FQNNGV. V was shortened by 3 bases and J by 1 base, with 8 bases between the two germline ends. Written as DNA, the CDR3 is TGTGCCAGCAGCTTTCAATGGGGCACAGATACGCAGTATTTT. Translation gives CASSFQWGTDTQYF.

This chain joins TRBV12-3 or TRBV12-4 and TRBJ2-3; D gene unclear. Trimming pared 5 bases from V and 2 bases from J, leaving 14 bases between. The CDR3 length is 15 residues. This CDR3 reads CASSRRPGITDTQYF. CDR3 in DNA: TGTGCCAGCAGTCGCCGACCCGGAATCACAGATACGCAGTATTTT.

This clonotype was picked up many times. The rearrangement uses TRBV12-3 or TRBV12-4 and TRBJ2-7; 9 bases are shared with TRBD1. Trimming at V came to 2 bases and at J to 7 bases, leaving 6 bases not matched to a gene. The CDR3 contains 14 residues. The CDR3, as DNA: TGTGCCAGCAGTTTACTTGGGACAGGGAAAGAGCAGTACTTC. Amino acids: CASSLLGTGKEQYF.

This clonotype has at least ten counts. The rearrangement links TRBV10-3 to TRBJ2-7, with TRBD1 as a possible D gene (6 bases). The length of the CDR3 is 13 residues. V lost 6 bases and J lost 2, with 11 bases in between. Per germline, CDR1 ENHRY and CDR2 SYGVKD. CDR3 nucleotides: TGTGCCATCAGGGGGGACAACCCCTACGAGCAGTACTTC. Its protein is CAIRGDNPYEQYF.

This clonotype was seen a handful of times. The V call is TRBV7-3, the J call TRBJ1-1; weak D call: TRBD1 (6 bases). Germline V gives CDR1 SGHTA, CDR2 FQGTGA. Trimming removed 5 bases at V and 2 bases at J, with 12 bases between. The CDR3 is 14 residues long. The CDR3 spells CASSVTGDNTEAFF. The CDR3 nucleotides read TGTGCCAGCAGCGTGACAGGAGATAACACTGAAGCTTTCTTT.

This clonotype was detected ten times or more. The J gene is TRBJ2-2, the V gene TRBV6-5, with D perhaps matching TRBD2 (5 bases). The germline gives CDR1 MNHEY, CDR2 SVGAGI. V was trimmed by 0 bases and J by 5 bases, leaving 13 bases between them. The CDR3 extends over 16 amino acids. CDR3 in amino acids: CASSYSMASWTGELFF. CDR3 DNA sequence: TGTGCCAGCAGTTACTCGATGGCTAGCTGGACCGGGGAGCTGTTTTTT.

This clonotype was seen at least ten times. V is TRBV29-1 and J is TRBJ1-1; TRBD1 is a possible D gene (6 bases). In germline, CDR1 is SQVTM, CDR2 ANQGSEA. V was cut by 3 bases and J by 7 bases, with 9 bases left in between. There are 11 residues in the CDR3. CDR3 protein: CSVDRQVEAFF. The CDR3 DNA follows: TGCAGCGTTGACCGACAGGTTGAAGCTTTCTTT.

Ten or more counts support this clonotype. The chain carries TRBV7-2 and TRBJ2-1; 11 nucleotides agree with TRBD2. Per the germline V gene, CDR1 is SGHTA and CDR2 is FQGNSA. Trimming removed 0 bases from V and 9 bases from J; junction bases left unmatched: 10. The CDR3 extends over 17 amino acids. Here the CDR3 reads CASSLALLAGVRGEQFF. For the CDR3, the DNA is TGTGCCAGCAGCTTAGCGCTACTAGCGGGAGTTCGAGGTGAGCAGTTCTTC.

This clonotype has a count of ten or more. Here the CDR3 reads CASSLGGGLAKNIQYF. In DNA, the CDR3 is TGCGCCAGCAGCTTGGGTGGGGGCCTAGCCAAAAACATTCAGTACTTC. This chain links TRBV5-1 with TRBJ2-4, with D possibly TRBD1 on 6 matching bases. CDR1 and CDR2 (germline): SGHRS, YFSETQ. Trimming stripped 0 bases from V and 0 bases from J, with 10 bases between. This CDR3 has 16 amino acids.

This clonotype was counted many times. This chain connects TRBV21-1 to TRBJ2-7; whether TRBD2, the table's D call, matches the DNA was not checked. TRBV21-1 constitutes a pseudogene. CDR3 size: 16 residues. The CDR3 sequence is CASSKAGAGEDYEQYF. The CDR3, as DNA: TGTGCCAGCAGCAAAGCGGGGGCGGGAGAGGACTACGAGCAGTACTTC.

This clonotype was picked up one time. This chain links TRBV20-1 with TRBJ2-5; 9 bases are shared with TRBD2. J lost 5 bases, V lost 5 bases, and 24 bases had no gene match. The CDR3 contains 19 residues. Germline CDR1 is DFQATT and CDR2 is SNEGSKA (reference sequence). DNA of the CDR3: TGCAGTGCTCCCGTTGGGGGTAGCGGGAGTACCCAGGTTTCCGAGACCCAGTACTTC. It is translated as CSAPVGGSGSTQVSETQYF.